The clone carrying this T cell receptor beta chain came up a few times. Its cognate antigen is unknown. This specimen comes from a study of molecular identifiers for immune sequencing clone quantification. Study background: Sequencing covered four of five parts into which replicate RNA from approximately 20,000 or 100,000 naive CD8 cells was split. Overall study results and limits: In naive cells, under 1% of molecules belonged to clones above 20 RNA copies, against over 98% in effector cells.

Trimming pared 2 bases from V and 1 base from J, leaving 9 bases between. The CDR3 is made up of 14 amino acids. The germline V gene has CDR1 MNHEY and CDR2 SMNVEV (reference sequence). TCRdb re-derived calls from the PCR reads in MiXCR, one entry per CDR3 protein. The sample has some 650,000 distinct CDR3 sequences; 15% to 20% are singletons. The TCR sequence derives from a human donor in good health. Some libraries in this study had Jurkat cell RNA spiked in. The V call is TRBV27, the J call TRBJ2-7; no clear D gene. The sequenced sample was naive CD8+ T cells from blood, with Jurkat cell RNA spiked in. Documented subset: FACS-sorted CD8+CD4-CCR7+CD45RA+ naive T cells. The CDR3 DNA reads TGTGCCAGCAGTTTAGTCGGCCTTTCCTACGAGCAGTACTTC. Translation: CASSLVGLSYEQYF.